Listed here are 7 T cell receptor beta chains from one sample, sequenced in a study of shared clonotypes between healthy human individuals. The assay was immunoSEQ multiplex PCR, and TCRdb's table has in-frame clones only and misses some. The sample carries 400,000 to 500,000 clones, about 80% recorded once. Sequences were obtained from PBMCs. The receptor source for this set is a woman aged 40 to 50 in good health. Some clones in this sample may be carry-over from other donors' samples.

Only one count was recorded for this clone. The rearrangement uses TRBV5-1 and TRBJ1-2; no definite D call. Trimming took 4 bases from V and 6 from J, leaving 13 bases between them. From germline, CDR1 is SGHRS and CDR2 YFSETQ. The CDR3 is 13 residues long. CDR3 loop: CASSLTMSDGYTF. CDR3 nucleotide sequence: TGCGCCAGCAGCCTCACCATGTCGGATGGCTACACCTTC.

This clone was recorded at least ten times. The chain recombines TRBV6-1 with TRBJ2-2, with a tentative D call TRBD2 (6 bases). The CDR3 extends over 15 amino acids. V shed 8 bases and J shed 6 bases, with 19 bases lying between them. Germline V gene data show CDR1 as MNHNS and CDR2 as SASEGT. The CDR3 reads CASAGGQGGPGELFF. Here the CDR3 DNA reads TGTGCCAGCGCCGGAGGGCAGGGAGGTCCCGGGGAGCTGTTTTTT.

The rearrangement links TRBV9 to TRBJ2-3; D unclear. The V end was cut by 2 bases, the J end by 4 bases, with 11 bases between. The germline gives CDR1 SGDLS, CDR2 YYNGEE. The CDR3 spans 14 residues. The CDR3 reads CASSVLGGADTQYF. DNA of the CDR3: TGTGCCAGCAGCGTCCTGGGCGGAGCAGATACGCAGTATTTT.

The V and J genes are TRBV15 and TRBJ1-2, with a weak D call TRBD1 (5 bases). Germline V gene lookup returns CDR1 LNHNV and CDR2 YYDKDF (reference sequence). V shed 3 bases and J shed 0 bases, with 11 bases lying between them. CDR3 length: 15 amino acids. The CDR3 nucleotides read TGTGCCACCAGCAGGGCCCAGGGCTCTAACTATGGCTACACCTTC. Protein product: CATSRAQGSNYGYTF.

The V gene is TRBV6-1, the J gene TRBJ2-1; D unresolved. Germline loops: CDR1 MNHNS, CDR2 SASEGT. V was clipped by 0 bases and J by 9 bases, with 3 bases between them. The CDR3 consists of 11 residues. DNA for the CDR3: TGTGCCAGCAGTGAAGCGCTTGAGCAGTTCTTC. This encodes CASSEALEQFF.

The chain combines TRBV6-1 with TRBJ2-6; 12 positions agree with TRBD2. The trim removed 8 bases at V and 3 bases at J, leaving 2 bases unmatched. CDR1 and CDR2 (germline): MNHNS, SASEGT. CDR3 size: 15 residues. The CDR3, as DNA: TGTGCCAGCGGACTAGCGGGACTTGGGGCCAACGTCCTGACTTTC. It encodes CASGLAGLGANVLTF.

The CDR3 reads CASRYYNEQFF. The DNA for the CDR3 is TGTGCCAGCAGGTACTACAATGAGCAGTTCTTC. This sequence joins TRBV2 and TRBJ2-1; D not certain. Trimming removed 6 bases from V and 3 bases from J, with 3 bases in between. Germline V lookup: CDR1 SNHLY, CDR2 FYNNEI. This CDR3 has 11 residues.